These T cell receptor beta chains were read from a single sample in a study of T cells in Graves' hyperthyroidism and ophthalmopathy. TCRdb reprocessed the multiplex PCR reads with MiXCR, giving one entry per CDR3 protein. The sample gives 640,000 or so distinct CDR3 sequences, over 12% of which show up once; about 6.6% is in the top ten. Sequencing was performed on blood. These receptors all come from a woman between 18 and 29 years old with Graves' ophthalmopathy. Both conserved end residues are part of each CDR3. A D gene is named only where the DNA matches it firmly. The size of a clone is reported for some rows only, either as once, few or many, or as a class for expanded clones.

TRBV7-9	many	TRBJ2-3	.	TGTGCCAGCAGCTTAGGAGGGGACTTCACAGATACGCAGTATTTT	CASSLGGDFTDTQYF
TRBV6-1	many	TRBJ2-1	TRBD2	TGTGCCAGCAGTCCCGGACTAGCTCTGGCCTACAATGAGCAGTTCTTC	CASSPGLALAYNEQFF
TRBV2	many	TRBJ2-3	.	TGTGCCAGCAGTTACTGGGCAGATACGCAGTATTTT	CASSYWADTQYF
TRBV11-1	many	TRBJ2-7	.	TGTGCCAGCAGCTTAGGGATAAGCTCCTACGAGCAGTACTTC	CASSLGISSYEQYF
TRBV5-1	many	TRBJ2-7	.	TGCGCCAGCAGAAGAGCCCCGGGGCGGAGCGACTACGAGCAGTACTTC	CASRRAPGRSDYEQYF
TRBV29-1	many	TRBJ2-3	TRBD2	TGCAGCGTTGTTGGCGGGAGGGCCACAGATACGCAGTATTTT	CSVVGGRATDTQYF
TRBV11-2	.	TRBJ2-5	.	TGTGCCAGCAGGTCCTGGGGGGGCAGGGTAAAAGAGACCCAGTACTTC	CASRSWGGRVKETQYF
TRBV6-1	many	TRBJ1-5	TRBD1	TGTGCCAGCATTCCAGACAGGGTGACCTTGGGGCCCAATCAGCCCCAGCATTTT	CASIPDRVTLGPNQPQHF
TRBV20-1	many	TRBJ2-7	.	TGCAGTGCACGGCCGACGACAGGTACCTACGAGCAGTACTTC	CSARPTTGTYEQYF
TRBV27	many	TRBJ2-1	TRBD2	TGTGCCAGCAGTCCCAGGACTAGCGGGACGGTGAATGAGCAGTTCTTC	CASSPRTSGTVNEQFF
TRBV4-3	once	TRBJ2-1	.	TGCGCCAGCAGCCAAGATTTGACCCTCTACAATGAGCAGTTCTTC	CASSQDLTLYNEQFF
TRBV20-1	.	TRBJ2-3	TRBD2	TGCAGTGCTAGAGATCCTAGCGGGGGTATGACAGATGCGCAGTATTTT	CSARDPSGGMTDAQYF
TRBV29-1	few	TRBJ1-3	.	TGCAGCGTTGAAGGGCACCGGGCCTCTAACTCTGGAAACACCATATATTTT	CSVEGHRASNSGNTIYF
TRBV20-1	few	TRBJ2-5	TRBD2	TGCAGCCCTTCAGCAACTAGCGGTTGGGAGACCCAGTACTTC	CSPSATSGWETQYF
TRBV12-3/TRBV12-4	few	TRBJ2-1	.	TGTGCCAGCAGTCCGGGGACGGTTAGAGGTGGGTTCTTC	CASSPGTVRGGFF
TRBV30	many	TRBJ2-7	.	TGTGCCTGGAGTTCGGGGGACCTCTACGAGCAGTACTTC	CAWSSGDLYEQYF
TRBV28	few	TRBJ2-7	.	TGTGCCAGCAGTTCCCGGCCTTTCTACGAGCAGTACTTC	CASSSRPFYEQYF
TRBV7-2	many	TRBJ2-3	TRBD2	TGTGCCAGCAGCCCTCAAGCGGGAGACACAGATACGCAGTATTTT	CASSPQAGDTDTQYF
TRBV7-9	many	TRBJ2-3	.	TGTGCCAGCAGCTTCACCGCACTGAAGGCAGATACGCAGTATTTT	CASSFTALKADTQYF
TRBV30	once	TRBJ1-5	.	TGTGCCTGGAGCGTCCCAGGAGATCAGCCCCAGCATTTT	CAWSVPGDQPQHF
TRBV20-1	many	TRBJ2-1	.	TGCAGTGCCCTAGACGGGGGCGGGGCTAGCTCCTACAATGAGCAGTTCTTC	CSALDGGGASSYNEQFF
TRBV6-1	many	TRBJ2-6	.	TGTGCCAGCAGTGAAGGGTACTCTGGGGCCAACGTCCTGACTTTC	CASSEGYSGANVLTF
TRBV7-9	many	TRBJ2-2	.	TGTGCCAGCAGGGCGGGTTGGGACCTCCGAAACACCGGGGAGCTGTTTTTT	CASRAGWDLRNTGELFF
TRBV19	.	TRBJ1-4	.	TGTGCCAGTAGTATTCAAGGGATCGGTGAAAAACTGTTTTTT	CASSIQGIGEKLFF
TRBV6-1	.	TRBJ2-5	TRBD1	TGTGCCAGCAGTTCAAGAAACAGGGGGCGCTTGGAGACCCAGTACTTC	CASSSRNRGRLETQYF
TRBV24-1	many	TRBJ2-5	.	TGTGCCACGAAAAAGGCCAGGGGTTCGGAGACCCAGTACTTC	CATKKARGSETQYF
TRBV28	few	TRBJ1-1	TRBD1	TGTGCCAGCAGTCGACAGGGAGTGGACACTGAAGCTCTCTTT	CASSRQGVDTEALF
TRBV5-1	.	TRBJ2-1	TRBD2	TGCGCCAGCAGCCGAATCTCCGGGGGGTTTATCTCCTACAATGAGCAGTTCTTC	CASSRISGGFISYNEQFF
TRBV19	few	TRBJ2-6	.	TGTGCCAGTAGTATAGATCTCGACAGTTACTACCAGTCTGGGGCCAACGTCCTGACTTTC	CASSIDLDSYYQSGANVLTF
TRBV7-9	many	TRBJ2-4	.	TGTGCCAGCAGCTTTGTGACACTAGCCAAAAACATTCAGTACTTC	CASSFVTLAKNIQYF
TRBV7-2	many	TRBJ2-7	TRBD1	TGTGCCAGCAGCTTAGGGTGGGACAGGTACGAGCAGTACTTC	CASSLGWDRYEQYF
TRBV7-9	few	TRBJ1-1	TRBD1	TGTGCCAGCAGCTTAATGACCGGGACAGGGTGGTTGACTGAAGCTTTCTTT	CASSLMTGTGWLTEAFF
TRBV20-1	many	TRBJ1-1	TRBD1	TGCAGTGCTAGAGGGACAGGGGACACTGAAGCTTTCTTT	CSARGTGDTEAFF
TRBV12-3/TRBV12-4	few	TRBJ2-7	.	TGTGCCATTACTACCATAAGCTCCTACGAGCAGTACTTC	CAITTISSYEQYF
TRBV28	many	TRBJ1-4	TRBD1	TGTGCCAGCAGTTCAAGACAGGGGAATGAAAAACTGTTTTTT	CASSSRQGNEKLFF
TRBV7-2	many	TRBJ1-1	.	TGTGCCAGCAGCTACACGGCCACTGAAGCTTTCTTT	CASSYTATEAFF
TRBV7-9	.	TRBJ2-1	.	TGTGCCGGTGACTCCTACAATGAGCAGTTCTTC	CAGDSYNEQFF
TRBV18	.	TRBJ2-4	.	TGTGCCAGCTCACCAGTCGAGAGACTACTAGTTGGCATTCAGTACTTC	CASSPVERLLVGIQYF
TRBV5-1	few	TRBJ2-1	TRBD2	TGCGCCAGTGGCGTGGGGACTAGCCTTTCCTACAATGAGCAGTTCTTC	CASGVGTSLSYNEQFF
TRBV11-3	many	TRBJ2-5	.	TGTGCCAGCAGCTTGGGCCGGCAGGGCACACAAGAGACCCAGTACTTC	CASSLGRQGTQETQYF
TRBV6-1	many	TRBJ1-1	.	TGTGCCACCACCTCAGGGGAGGTGAACACTGAAGCTTTCTTT	CATTSGEVNTEAFF
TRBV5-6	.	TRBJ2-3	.	TGTGCCAGCAGCTTGGAAGGAACCGTAGATACGCAGTATTTT	CASSLEGTVDTQYF
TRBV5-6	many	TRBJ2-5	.	TGTGCCAGCAGCTTGTACAGAGGGACCCAGTACTTC	CASSLYRGTQYF
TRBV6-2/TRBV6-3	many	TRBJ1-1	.	TGTGCCAGCACCCGACAGGTTTTGGAGAACACTGAAGCTTTCTTT	CASTRQVLENTEAFF
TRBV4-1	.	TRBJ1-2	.	TGCGCCAGCAGCCAAGATACCGGGGAGGACTATGGCTACACCTTC	CASSQDTGEDYGYTF
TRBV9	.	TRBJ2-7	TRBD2	TGTGCCAGCAGCGTCGGGACTAGCGGGGGTATTTTGGACGAGCAGTACTTC	CASSVGTSGGILDEQYF
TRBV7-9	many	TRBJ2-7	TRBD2	TGTGCCAGCAGCCGACTTGGGACTAGCGGGAGGTTAGCCTACGAGCAGTACTTC	CASSRLGTSGRLAYEQYF
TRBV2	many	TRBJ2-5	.	TGTGCCAGCAGTGATAGGGGGGAGACCCAGTACTTC	CASSDRGETQYF
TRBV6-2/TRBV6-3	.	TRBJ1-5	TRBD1	TGTGCCACCCGACAGGGAGGAAGCAATCAGCCCCAGCATTTT	CATRQGGSNQPQHF
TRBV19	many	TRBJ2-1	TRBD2	TGTGCCAGTAGTGACCCCATCACTAGCGGGAGGGCCAATGAGCAGTTCTTC	CASSDPITSGRANEQFF
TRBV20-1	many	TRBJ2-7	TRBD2	TGCAGTGCTATGGCCCCCACTAGCGGGAGATCCTACGAGCAGTACTTC	CSAMAPTSGRSYEQYF